This T cell receptor beta chain was sequenced during a study of shared clonotypes between healthy human individuals. TCRdb keeps only in-frame clones here, not all; method: immunoSEQ multiplex PCR. The table has 600,000 to 750,000 clones, 90% seen once. V dropped 3 bases and J dropped 2 bases, with 17 bases sitting between them. This CDR3 has 16 amino acids. Germline CDR1 reads MNHEY; CDR2 reads SMNVEV (reference sequence). CD8 memory comprised CD45RO+ plus CCR7-negative CD45RA+ TemRA cells. The chain links TRBV27 to TRBJ2-7; D gene ambiguous. The sequence derives from a young man in good health. Some clones in this sample may be carry-over from other donors' samples. The sequencing input was memory CD8+ T cells from PBMCs. Subset in this sample: CD45RO+ cells pooled with CCR7-negative TemRA cells. The CDR3 reads CASSFVSVRATYEQYF. As DNA, the CDR3 is TGTGCCAGCAGTTTCGTTTCGGTTCGGGCGACCTACGAGCAGTACTTC.